Sequencing of this T cell receptor (beta chain) was carried out in a study of blood T cell repertoires in COVID-19. Study information: Material from acute and convalescent COVID-19 was sourced from the United States, Italy and Spain.

Germline lookup yields CDR1 LNHDA and CDR2 SQIVND (reference sequence). This CDR3 spans 16 amino acids. With 1 base removed from V and 1 base from J, the gap between germline ends came to 13 bases. Libraries were prepared by immunoSEQ multiplex PCR; TCRdb keeps only in-frame clonotypes and omits some of them. The table records 55,000 to 85,000 clones, more than 60% of them present only once. The sample taken for sequencing was peripheral blood. The clonotype originates from a man in his 60s with acute or convalescent COVID-19. The chain employs TRBV19 and TRBJ2-5, with D perhaps TRBD1 (6 bases). The CDR3, as DNA: TGTGCCAGTAGTATAGCTCTGGACAGAGGCCAAGAGACCCAGTACTTC. Translating gives CASSIALDRGQETQYF.